Shown below are 30 T cell receptor beta chains from a single sample sequenced in a study of T cells expressing NK-cell markers. TCRdb reprocessed the 5' RACE reads and stores each CDR3 protein as one record, lacking DNA. Across 350,000 to 450,000 distinct CDR3 sequences, the top ten clones capture around 4.9% of the sample. Sample: blood T cells: a sorted CD56 or NKG2C T cell subset, CD4+ or CD8+ T cells, or bulk PBMC T cells (not recorded which). The receptors come from a man aged 18-70 years in good health.

This chain connects TRBV12-5 to TRBJ1-1; TCRdb returns TRBD1, unconfirmable since there is no DNA. The length of the CDR3 is 16 residues. Germline CDR1 and CDR2: LGHNT and FRNRAP. The CDR3: CASGFPQGVRNTEAFF. Based on the CDR3 plus reference TRBV12-5 and TRBJ1-1, the full variable domain is DARVTQTPRHKVTEMGQEVTMRCQPILGHNTVFWYRQTMMQGLELLAYFRNRAPLDDSGMPKDRFSAEMPDATLATLKIQPSEPRDSAVYFCASGFPQGVRNTEAFFGQGTRLTVV.

The V and J genes are TRBV28 and TRBJ2-4; TCRdb's D call of TRBD1 is untestable without DNA. This CDR3 comprises 14 residues. Looked up from germline, CDR1 is MDHEN and CDR2 is SYDVKM. The CDR3 is CASTTDRGKNIQYF.

This sequence joins TRBV6-5 and TRBJ2-1; TCRdb calls TRBD1, which cannot be checked without DNA. This CDR3 is 15 amino acids long. CDR1 and CDR2 (germline): MNHEY, SVGAGI. CDR3 in amino acids: CASSYDRFAGRGQFF.

The chain links TRBV19 to TRBJ1-5; checking the TCRdb D call of TRBD1 is not possible without DNA. This CDR3 region has 14 residues. Germline V gene sequence: CDR1 LNHDA, CDR2 SQIVND (reference sequence). CDR3 amino acids: CASSKDRGLQPQHF.

The CDR3 loop reads CSVAWTNNEQFF. This rearrangement joins TRBV29-1 to TRBJ2-1; TCRdb's assignment of TRBD2 cannot be checked, as there is no DNA. Germline CDR1 SQVTM, CDR2 ANQGSEA. The CDR3 consists of 12 residues.

The genes are TRBV6-2 or TRBV6-3 and TRBJ2-7; TCRdb's D gene call, TRBD1, goes unchecked for lack of DNA. CDR1 and CDR2 from the germline V gene are MNHEY and SVGEGT. The CDR3 sequence is 13 residues long. CDR3 protein: CASKLGQVYEQYF.

This chain joins TRBV20-1 and TRBJ2-2; TCRdb designates TRBD1, a call that cannot be tested without DNA. Germline CDR1 is DFQATT and CDR2 is SNEGSKA (reference sequence). There are 15 residues in the CDR3. CDR3 protein: CSARDPTGTSGELFF.

This sequence joins TRBV5-1 and TRBJ2-5; TCRdb's D call, TRBD1, is unchecked because there is no DNA. The length of the CDR3 is 15 residues. Germline lookup yields CDR1 SGHRS and CDR2 YFSETQ. The CDR3 sequence is CASSSPQGARETQYF.

The rearrangement joins TRBV12-3 or TRBV12-4 to TRBJ2-1. This CDR3 contains 14 residues. CDR3 amino acids: CASRIAGVNNEQFF.

J is TRBJ2-4 and V is TRBV4-2; TCRdb gives TRBD2 as the D gene, but with no DNA this cannot be confirmed. CDR1 is LGHNA, CDR2 YNFKEQ, per germline. The CDR3 is 18 residues long. This CDR3 reads CASSLRSSGALAKNIQYF.

V and J are TRBV4-1 and TRBJ2-3; the D call from TCRdb, TRBD1, cannot be confirmed without DNA. Germline-derived CDR1 and CDR2 are MGHRA and YSYEKL. CDR3 length: 17 amino acids. The CDR3 here is CASSAGPTRGITDTQYF.

The rearrangement links TRBV5-1 to TRBJ1-1; absent DNA, TCRdb's TRBD1 call cannot be checked. Germline V gives CDR1 SGHRS, CDR2 YFSETQ. This CDR3 is built from 13 residues. CDR3 loop: CASSLWDNTEAFF. Full variable domain (missing parts from reference TRBV5-1 and TRBJ1-1): KAGVTQTPRYLIKTRGQQVTLSCSPISGHRSVSWYQQTPGQGLQFLFEYFSETQRNKGNFPGRFSGRQFSNSRSEMNVSTLELGDSALYLCASSLWDNTEAFFGQGTRLTVV.

This sequence joins TRBV6-1 and TRBJ1-6; TCRdb designates TRBD1, a call that cannot be tested without DNA. Germline V gene data show CDR1 as MNHNS and CDR2 as SASEGT. The CDR3 covers 13 residues. The CDR3 sequence: CASTQTGDSPLHF.

V usage is TRBV3-1 and J usage is TRBJ1-4; lacking DNA, the TRBD1 call made by TCRdb goes unchecked. CDR1 is LGHDT, CDR2 YNNKEL, per germline (reference sequence). The length of the CDR3 is 16 residues. The CDR3 spells CASSQLSGTGDEKLFF.

The rearrangement uses TRBV2 and TRBJ1-1; TCRdb picks TRBD1, but there is no DNA to check that call. The CDR3 has 13 residues. Germline V gene sequence: CDR1 SNHLY, CDR2 FYNNEI. CDR3 amino acids: CASGRDRNTEAFF.

The CDR3 loop reads CASSSTLAGGHNEQFF. The chain combines TRBV5-1 with TRBJ2-1; the TRBD2 assignment by TCRdb is unverifiable without DNA. The CDR3 has 16 residues. CDR1 SGHRS and CDR2 YFSETQ come from the germline V gene.

The rearrangement uses TRBV5-1 and TRBJ1-2; with no DNA, the TCRdb D assignment of TRBD1 cannot be verified. The CDR3 loop spans 15 amino acids. The V gene's germline CDR1 is SGHRS and CDR2 YFSETQ. The CDR3 here is CASSLAMGPGNGYTF.

This sequence joins TRBV5-1 and TRBJ2-3; TCRdb proposes TRBD2, but this gene call is untestable without DNA. Germline loops: CDR1 SGHRS, CDR2 YFSETQ. The CDR3 is 16 amino acids. CDR3 region: CASSRTQTSVTDTQYF. The full variable domain, its missing parts supplied by reference TRBV5-1 and TRBJ2-3, is KAGVTQTPRYLIKTRGQQVTLSCSPISGHRSVSWYQQTPGQGLQFLFEYFSETQRNKGNFPGRFSGRQFSNSRSEMNVSTLELGDSALYLCASSRTQTSVTDTQYFGPGTRLTVL.

The chain combines TRBV27 with TRBJ1-2. The CDR3 totals 15 residues. CDR1 and CDR2 from the germline V gene are MNHEY and SMNVEV (reference sequence). This CDR3 reads CASSSGHLGLYGYTF.

The V and J genes are TRBV11-2 and TRBJ2-5; the D gene TCRdb calls, TRBD2, cannot be checked with no DNA. The CDR3 runs 17 residues. CDR1 is SGHAT, CDR2 FQNNGV, per germline. The CDR3 sequence: CASSSGLSSGRMETQYF.

CDR3 loop: CASSPPAPAPIQYF. The chain uses TRBV7-9 and TRBJ2-4; TCRdb lists TRBD1, though no DNA is available to test this call. CDR1 is SEHNR and CDR2 is FQNEAQ in the germline V gene (reference sequence). The CDR3 contains 14 residues.

The V call is TRBV7-2, the J call TRBJ2-7. CDR3 length equals 12 residues. Germline V gene lookup returns CDR1 SGHTA and CDR2 FQGNSA. This CDR3 reads CASSSYSYEQYF.

This sequence joins TRBV12-5 and TRBJ1-1. The CDR3 consists of 13 residues. Germline V gives CDR1 LGHNT, CDR2 FRNRAP. CDR3: CASGSYRNTEAFF.

V and J are TRBV20-1 and TRBJ2-1; TCRdb indicates TRBD1, and absent DNA this call remains unverified. Germline V gene lookup returns CDR1 DFQATT and CDR2 SNEGSKA (reference sequence). CDR3 length: 15 amino acids. The CDR3 here is CSASRIGGARDEQFF.

The chain has TRBV5-1 and TRBJ1-4; TCRdb designates TRBD1, a call that cannot be tested without DNA. The CDR3 is 19 amino acids. From germline, CDR1 is SGHRS and CDR2 YFSETQ. CDR3 residues: CARPPLSDRSKATNEKLFF.

The CDR3 spells CASSGTGQETQYF. V gene TRBV10-2 combines with J gene TRBJ2-5; TCRdb's assignment of TRBD1 cannot be checked, as there is no DNA. Germline-derived CDR1 and CDR2 are WSHSY and SAAADI. This CDR3 is built from 13 residues.

The chain couples TRBV6-1 to TRBJ2-5; TCRdb lists TRBD2, though no DNA is available to test this call. CDR3 length: 17 amino acids. The germline V gene has CDR1 MNHNS and CDR2 SASEGT. CDR3 sequence: CASSPGTSGGWGETQYF.

The rearrangement links TRBV18 to TRBJ1-2. Germline assignment: CDR1 KGHSH and CDR2 LQKENI. This CDR3 comprises 14 residues. CDR3 sequence reads: CASSPSRANYGYTF.

The V gene is TRBV7-9, the J gene TRBJ1-1. Per germline, CDR1 SEHNR and CDR2 FQNEAQ (reference sequence). There are 13 residues in the CDR3. CDR3 in amino acids: CASSLALWGKAFF.

This sequence joins TRBV6-1 and TRBJ2-7; the TCRdb D gene call, TRBD2, has no DNA to confirm it. CDR1 and CDR2 (germline): MNHNS, SASEGT. The CDR3 consists of 15 residues. The CDR3 loop is CASRETSGGAYEQYF.